This T cell receptor (beta chain) was captured in a study of blood T cells in healthy people across ages. Every donor gave 7.5 to 10 milliliters of peripheral blood. The use of a sample-barcoded 5' primer and a J-beta primer mix characterized a second PCR of 7 to 11 cycles. Through a template-switch adaptor with 12 random nucleotides, each cDNA molecule received a tag. TCRdb re-called the 5' RACE reads through MiXCR, storing one row per CDR3 protein. The profile shows about 1.5 million distinct CDR3 sequences, under 55% of them singletons. Points from the study as a whole: Investigators treated diversity estimates from one million T cells as underestimates.

Concerning this clonotype itself: Antigen specificity is unknown.

The CDR3 has 14 residues. Between the trimmed V and J ends, which lost 4 bases and 0 bases, there was a span of 10 bases. Germline CDR1 is GTSNPN and CDR2 is SVGIG (reference sequence). J is TRBJ1-3 and V is TRBV30; D is ambiguous. This TCR derives from a woman aged 18-29 years in good health. The material sequenced was blood. The CDR3 loop is CAWTGQPSGNTIYF. The DNA of the CDR3 is TGTGCCTGGACAGGCCAGCCCTCTGGAAACACCATATATTTT.